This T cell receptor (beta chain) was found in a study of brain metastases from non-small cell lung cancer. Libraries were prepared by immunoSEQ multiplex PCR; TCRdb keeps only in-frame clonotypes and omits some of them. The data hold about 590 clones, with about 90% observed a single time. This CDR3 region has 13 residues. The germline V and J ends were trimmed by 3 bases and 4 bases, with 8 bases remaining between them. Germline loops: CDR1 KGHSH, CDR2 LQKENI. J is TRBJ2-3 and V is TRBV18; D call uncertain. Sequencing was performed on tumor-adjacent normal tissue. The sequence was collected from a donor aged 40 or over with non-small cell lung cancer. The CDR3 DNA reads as TGTGCCAGCTCACCTAGGTCGGCAGATACGCAGTATTTT. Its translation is CASSPRSADTQYF.